The 8 T cell receptor beta chains reported below all come from one sample, sequenced in a study of blood T cell repertoires in COVID-19. Data came from immunoSEQ multiplex PCR; TCRdb stores just in-frame clones and leaves some out. The sample shows around 43,000 clones, over 75% of them seen only once. Sequences were obtained from peripheral blood. Receptor source: a woman in her seventies with acute or convalescent COVID-19.

This chain connects TRBV6-5 to TRBJ1-1, with 7 bases fitting TRBD1. V gave up 1 base and J gave up 2 bases; unmatched junction bases: 4. Germline V lookup: CDR1 MNHEY, CDR2 SVGAGI. CDR3 size: 15 residues. This chain's CDR3 is CASSYLGDRNTEAFF. The CDR3 DNA follows: TGTGCCAGCAGTTACTTGGGGGACAGAAACACTGAAGCTTTCTTT.

The V call is TRBV2, the J call TRBJ2-2; 7 nucleotides match TRBD2. Losses at the gene ends were 8 bases for V and 4 bases for J; bases not matched to a gene: 13. The CDR3 contains 16 residues. The germline V gene has CDR1 SNHLY and CDR2 FYNNEI. The CDR3: CASRLSGTRGTGELFF. The CDR3 coding sequence is TGTGCCAGCCGTCTGAGCGGGACCCGAGGCACCGGGGAGCTGTTTTTT.

CDR3 nucleotide sequence: TGCGCCAGCAGCCAGGACAGGATCATTGGCACTAATGAAAAACTGTTTTTT. Translation: CASSQDRIIGTNEKLFF. The genes are TRBV4-3 and TRBJ1-4; 7 bases match TRBD1. The CDR3 runs 17 residues. V was clipped by 3 bases and J by 2 bases; unmatched bases: 9. From germline, CDR1 is LGHNA and CDR2 YSLEER.

This clone was counted between two and nine times. The rearrangement joins TRBV13 to TRBJ1-3, with no clear D. Trimming shortened V by 5 bases and J by 8 bases, and 16 bases separated the two germline ends. This CDR3 contains 14 residues. Germline CDR1 is PRHDT and CDR2 is FYEKMQ (reference sequence). CDR3 amino acids: CASSPSGGPDTIYF. The CDR3 nucleotides are TGTGCCAGCAGCCCGTCCGGAGGGCCGGACACCATATATTTT.

The V call is TRBV6-5, the J call TRBJ1-6; D may be TRBD1 (5 bases). CDR1 is MNHEY, CDR2 SVGAGI, per germline. The V gene lost 2 bases and the J gene lost 9 bases, with 11 bases spanning the gap. The CDR3 consists of 14 residues. CDR3 protein: CASSYSQGGSPLHF. DNA for the CDR3: TGTGCCAGCAGTTACAGCCAGGGTGGTTCACCCCTCCACTTT.

The rearrangement joins TRBV28 to TRBJ1-3, with D unclear. Germline lookup yields CDR1 MDHEN and CDR2 SYDVKM. The V end lost 3 bases, the J end lost 4 bases, and 7 bases lay between the germline ends. The CDR3 is 13 amino acids. DNA for the CDR3: TGTGCCAGCAGTTTGTCGGGGGGAAACACCATATATTTT. The encoded protein is CASSLSGGNTIYF.

This chain links TRBV28 with TRBJ2-7; 7 bases match TRBD1. The V and J ends lost 6 bases and 4 bases, in that order; junction bases with no gene match: 21. The length of the CDR3 is 18 residues. Germline CDR1 is MDHEN and CDR2 is SYDVKM. The CDR3 region has the DNA TGTGCCAGCAGCCCTGAACCCCGGTGGGACAGCTTTGCTTACGAGCAGTACGTC. Protein sequence: CASSPEPRWDSFAYEQYV.

The CDR3, as DNA: TGTGCCATCTCGACTAGCGGGAGTTGGGCAGATACGCAGTATTTT. Amino acids: CAISTSGSWADTQYF. This chain links TRBV27 with TRBJ2-3, with TRBD2 matching over 12 bases. The CDR3 contains 15 residues. Trimming at V came to 10 bases and at J to 4 bases, leaving 9 bases not matched to a gene. Germline CDR1 is MNHEY and CDR2 is SMNVEV (reference sequence).